A selection of T cell receptor beta chains follows, all from one sample in a study of cytomegalovirus exposure and HLA in healthy donors. Using immunoSEQ multiplex PCR, the repertoire was profiled, and TCRdb retains in-frame clones only, with some absent. Among 70,000 or so clones, 85% to 90% were seen once, and the ten largest hold 9.5% to 13%. Sequencing was performed on PBMCs. These receptors originate from a woman aged 30 to 39 in good health and CMV-seropositive. CDR3s include the opening cysteine and the closing phenylalanine or tryptophan. Each record gives: V gene, D gene, J gene, clone size, CDR3 DNA, CDR3 protein. A D gene is named only where the DNA matches it firmly. Clone sizes are given selectively: once, few, many, or a class where the clone is expanded.

>TRBV30|NA|TRBJ1-2|NA
TGTGCCTGTCAGAAGACAGCAAACTATGGCTACACCTTC
CACQKTANYGYTF
>TRBV5-1|TRBD2|TRBJ2-2|NA
TGCGCCAGCAGCTCGGGACTAGCGGGGTTAACCGGGGAGCTGTTTTTT
CASSSGLAGLTGELFF
>TRBV19|TRBD2|TRBJ2-3|NA
TGTGCCAGTAGCCCGGGACTAGGGACCACAGATACGCAGTATTTT
CASSPGLGTTDTQYF
>TRBV5-6|TRBD1|TRBJ1-2|NA
TGTGCCAGCAGCTTGGCCCCAGGGGGCTTCTATGGCTACACCTTC
CASSLAPGGFYGYTF
>TRBV5-5|TRBD2|TRBJ2-7|NA
TGTGCCAGCAGCTTCGATGTAGCGGGGTACGAGCAGTACTTC
CASSFDVAGYEQYF
>TRBV7-8|NA|TRBJ2-7|NA
TGTGCCAGCACCGCAGCGGTACGTGTGGACGAGCAGTACTTC
CASTAAVRVDEQYF
>TRBV6-5|TRBD1|TRBJ1-1|NA
TGTGCCAGCAGTTACCGGACAGGGTTTGAAGCTTTCTTT
CASSYRTGFEAFF
>TRBV19|NA|TRBJ2-7|NA
TGTGCCAGTAGTATTAAGCGGGCCCCCTCCTACGAGCAGTACTTC
CASSIKRAPSYEQYF
>TRBV9|NA|TRBJ2-3|once
TGTGCCAGCAGCGTAGGCACCAGCCGGGGCACAGATACGCAGTATTTT
CASSVGTSRGTDTQYF
>TRBV2|TRBD2|TRBJ2-5|once
TGTGCCAGCAGTGAGATGGGACTAGCGGGAGTTCTAGGGGAGACCCAGTACTTC
CASSEMGLAGVLGETQYF
>TRBV7-9|TRBD1|TRBJ2-2|NA
TGTGCCAGCAGCAGAACAGGGGACGGGGAGCTGTTTTTT
CASSRTGDGELFF